These 9 T cell receptor beta chains originate from one sample sequenced in a study of cytomegalovirus exposure and HLA in healthy donors. Measured with immunoSEQ multiplex PCR; TCRdb has only the in-frame clones, and not every one. Of a few hundred thousand clones in the sample, 80% to 85% were seen once. The material sequenced was PBMCs. The receptors originated from a woman aged 30 to 39 in good health and CMV-seropositive.

J is TRBJ1-2 and V is TRBV7-9; perhaps TRBD1 as D (6 bases). Germline loops: CDR1 SEHNR, CDR2 FQNEAQ (reference sequence). V was trimmed by 2 bases and J by 5 bases, leaving 27 bases between them. This CDR3 is 19 amino acids long. The CDR3 is CASSLRTRDFGQTGYGYTF. The CDR3 DNA follows: TGTGCCAGCAGCTTACGTACGAGGGATTTTGGACAGACGGGTTATGGCTACACCTTC.

This clone has more than one count but fewer than ten. The V gene is TRBV2, the J gene TRBJ1-1, with D possibly matching TRBD1 (5 bases). The V gene's germline CDR1 is SNHLY and CDR2 FYNNEI. Trimming removed 4 bases at V and 7 bases at J, with 7 bases between. This CDR3 region has 11 residues. The CDR3 loop is CASSATGEAFF. The CDR3 DNA is TGTGCCAGCAGTGCAACAGGTGAAGCTTTCTTT.

The chain links TRBV5-1 to TRBJ1-1; weak D call: TRBD1 (5 bases). The CDR3 is 13 residues long. Looked up from germline, CDR1 is SGHRS and CDR2 is YFSETQ. V lost 3 bases and J lost 7, with 13 bases in between. CDR3 coding DNA: TGCGCCAGCAGCTCTCAGGGTTCAGGTGAAGCTTTCTTT. It is translated as CASSSQGSGEAFF. Drawing the rest from reference TRBV5-1 and TRBJ1-1, the complete variable domain is KAGVTQTPRYLIKTRGQQVTLSCSPISGHRSVSWYQQTPGQGLQFLFEYFSETQRNKGNFPGRFSGRQFSNSRSEMNVSTLELGDSALYLCASSSQGSGEAFFGQGTRLTVV.

The chain couples TRBV27 to TRBJ2-1; a weak D match, TRBD2 (6 bases). CDR1 is MNHEY, CDR2 SMNVEV, per germline (reference sequence). The germline V and J ends were trimmed by 3 bases and 4 bases, with 10 bases remaining between them. This CDR3 comprises 14 residues. CDR3 amino acids: CASSFSGVYNEQFF. DNA for the CDR3: TGTGCCAGCAGTTTTAGCGGAGTTTACAATGAGCAGTTCTTC.

DNA of the CDR3: TGTGCCAGCAGTGACGGGGGAGGCCTGGTTGGCACCTATGGCTACACCTTC. Encoded protein: CASSDGGGLVGTYGYTF. The rearrangement joins TRBV6-1 to TRBJ1-2, with D maybe TRBD1 (5 bases). Germline V gives CDR1 MNHNS, CDR2 SASEGT. The CDR3 spans 17 residues. V was clipped by 3 bases and J by 4 bases, with 21 bases between them.

This chain uses TRBV28 with TRBJ1-2; D gene unclear. Trimming removed 8 bases from V and 0 bases from J, with 4 bases in between. This CDR3 contains 11 residues. Germline CDR1 MDHEN, CDR2 SYDVKM. CDR3 amino acids: CASGTNYGYTF. In nucleotides, the CDR3 is TGTGCCAGCGGGACTAACTATGGCTACACCTTC.

This clone occurred a few times. The genes are TRBV11-3 and TRBJ2-1; unclear D gene. This CDR3 has 14 residues. CDR1 is SGHNT, CDR2 YENEEA, per germline. The V gene lost 0 bases and the J gene lost 7 bases, with 10 bases spanning the gap. In DNA, the CDR3 is TGTGCCAGCAGCTTAGAGCCTAGTTATAATGAGCAGTTCTTC. Its protein is CASSLEPSYNEQFF.

The chain carries TRBV5-1 and TRBJ2-3; no clear D gene. Per the germline V gene, CDR1 is SGHRS and CDR2 is YFSETQ. This CDR3 region has 13 residues. The V and J ends lost 5 bases and 2 bases respectively, with 9 bases between them. The CDR3 nucleotides are TGCGCCAGCAGATTAACAGTCACAGATACGCAGTATTTT. It specifies CASRLTVTDTQYF.

The rearrangement joins TRBV6-6 to TRBJ2-5; maybe TRBD2 (6 bases). V was shortened by 6 bases and J by 5 bases, with 16 bases between the two germline ends. This CDR3 comprises 14 residues. Looked up from germline, CDR1 is MNHNY and CDR2 is SVGAGI (reference sequence). CDR3 protein: CASRPGGQAETQYF. The CDR3 region has the DNA TGTGCCAGCAGACCCGGAGGGCAGGCGGAGACCCAGTACTTC.